The 25 T cell receptor beta chains in this list originate from one sample, sequenced in a study of STAT3 mutations in large granular lymphocyte leukemia. Study outcomes and limitations: Every T-cell large granular lymphocyte leukemia patient had at least one immunodominant TCR beta clonotype.

These TCRs' antigens remain unknown. Sequencing was performed with immunoSEQ multiplex PCR; in TCRdb, only in-frame clones are kept and a portion is missing. Among more than 10,000 clones, 65% to 90% were seen once, and the ten largest hold 70% to 90%. The sample taken for sequencing was peripheral blood mononuclear cells. The receptors come from a man older than 75 with T-cell large granular lymphocyte leukemia. Some clones in this sample may be carry-over from other donors' samples.

The chain links TRBV21-1 to TRBJ2-5; no check of the table's D call, TRBD2, against the DNA was made. TRBV21-1 is a pseudogene. This CDR3 contains 15 residues. CDR3 DNA: TGTGCCAGCAGCAAAGTGGAGGCAGGTCAAGAGACCCAGTACTTC. Protein product: CASSKVEAGQETQYF.

CDR3 residues: CASRTTGTPLHF. In DNA, the CDR3 is TGTGCCAGCCGCACTACAGGGACGCCCCTCCACTTT. This chain joins TRBV27 and TRBJ1-6; the D gene is possibly TRBD1 (6 bases). Germline V gene sequence: CDR1 MNHEY, CDR2 SMNVEV (reference sequence). The CDR3 sequence is 12 residues long. V shed 8 bases and J shed 13 bases, with 15 bases lying between them.

The chain combines TRBV9 with TRBJ1-2, with TRBD1 as a possible D gene (5 bases). This CDR3 comprises 13 residues. The V gene lost 5 bases and the J gene lost 2 bases, with 10 bases spanning the gap. The germline V gene has CDR1 SGDLS and CDR2 YYNGEE. The CDR3 DNA sequence: TGTGCCAGCAGTGCCCCAGGGAACTATGGCTACACCTTC. Protein product: CASSAPGNYGYTF.

The CDR3 sequence: CASSPPQGSSYEQYF. The CDR3 coding sequence is TGTGCCAGCTCACCACCCCAGGGAAGCTCCTACGAGCAGTACTTC. V usage is TRBV18 and J usage is TRBJ2-7; D possibly corresponds to TRBD1 (5 bases). The V end lost 0 bases, the J end lost 0 bases, and 9 bases lay between the germline ends. The germline gives CDR1 KGHSH, CDR2 LQKENI. The CDR3 covers 15 residues.

The V call is TRBV7-8, the J call TRBJ1-5, with TRBD1 as a possible D gene (5 bases). CDR3 length: 16 amino acids. In germline, CDR1 is SGHVS, CDR2 FQNEAQ. V dropped 7 bases and J dropped 2 bases, with 18 bases sitting between them. CDR3 coding DNA: TGTGCCAGCACCAACCTGGGGGGTCGGGGCAATCAGCCCCAGCATTTT. This sequence encodes CASTNLGGRGNQPQHF.

The rearrangement joins TRBV12-5 to TRBJ2-1; TRBD2 matches at 8 bases. This CDR3 region has 17 residues. Germline trimming cut 0 bases from V and 1 base from J; bases unmatched to any gene: 5. Germline V lookup: CDR1 LGHNT, CDR2 FRNRAP. CDR3 in DNA: TGTGCTAGTGGTTTGGTTGGGCGGGGGGATTCCTACAATGAGCAGTTCTTC. Its protein is CASGLVGRGDSYNEQFF.

The J gene is TRBJ1-1, the V gene TRBV5-1; D is unclear. The CDR3 contains 13 residues. Trimming pared 1 base from V and 6 bases from J, leaving 10 bases between. Germline V lookup: CDR1 SGHRS, CDR2 YFSETQ. CDR3 bases: TGCGCCAGCAGCTTGCAAGAATCAGCTGAAGCTTTCTTT. Translation gives CASSLQESAEAFF. The whole variable domain, remainder taken from reference TRBV5-1 and TRBJ1-1, is KAGVTQTPRYLIKTRGQQVTLSCSPISGHRSVSWYQQTPGQGLQFLFEYFSETQRNKGNFPGRFSGRQFSNSRSEMNVSTLELGDSALYLCASSLQESAEAFFGQGTRLTVV.

This chain connects TRBV21-1 to TRBJ2-7; the D call in the table, TRBD2, was not verified against the DNA. TRBV21-1 is deemed a pseudogene. The CDR3 sequence is 16 residues long. CDR3 in DNA: TGTGCCAGCAGCAAATCCAAATGGCTAGCGGTCTACGAGCAGTACTTC. Amino acids: CASSKSKWLAVYEQYF.

The chain links TRBV10-3 to TRBJ1-1, with 7 bases aligning to TRBD1. V dropped 4 bases and J dropped 4; count of bases not matched to a gene: 3. The CDR3 is 13 amino acids. Per germline, CDR1 ENHRY and CDR2 SYGVKD. Here the CDR3 DNA reads TGTGCCATCAGTGGACAGGGTTCCACTGAAGCTTTCTTT. Translating it yields CAISGQGSTEAFF.

The V gene is TRBV28, the J gene TRBJ2-1, with 9 bases identical to TRBD2. This CDR3 spans 14 amino acids. The J segment lost 7 bases and the V segment lost 7 bases, leaving 8 bases of the junction unmatched. Per the germline V gene, CDR1 is MDHEN and CDR2 is SYDVKM. The CDR3 loop reads CASKGGGARNEQFF. CDR3 coding DNA: TGTGCCAGCAAGGGCGGGGGGGCCCGGAATGAGCAGTTCTTC.

The chain joins TRBV5-1 to TRBJ2-7; TRBD2 agrees at 11 bases. Germline CDR1 reads SGHRS; CDR2 reads YFSETQ. The CDR3 consists of 14 residues. V dropped 0 bases and J dropped 5; count of bases not matched to a gene: 1. The chain's CDR3 is CASSLVGLADEQYF. CDR3 DNA sequence: TGCGCCAGCAGCTTGGTGGGACTAGCGGACGAGCAGTACTTC.

The J gene is TRBJ2-3, the V gene TRBV7-9; D is possibly TRBD1 (6 bases). The CDR3 contains 18 residues. Trimming left V 5 bases short and J 0 bases short, with 21 bases between. Germline assignment: CDR1 SEHNR and CDR2 FQNEAQ (reference sequence). The CDR3 nucleotides read TGTGCCAGCAGCCCATGGACAGTTCACGTCTCTAGCACAGATACGCAGTATTTT. The encoded protein is CASSPWTVHVSSTDTQYF.

The chain employs TRBV7-3 and TRBJ1-6; D call uncertain. The length of the CDR3 is 12 residues. Trimming pared 5 bases from V and 9 bases from J, leaving 8 bases between. Germline values: CDR1 SGHTA, CDR2 FQGTGA. CDR3 DNA: TGTGCCAGCAGCCGAGGCCCTTCACCCCTCCACTTT. Protein: CASSRGPSPLHF.

CDR3 sequence (DNA): TGTGCCAGCAGCCCCACGACAGGTCGGAGCTCCTACGAGCAGTACTTC. It encodes CASSPTTGRSSYEQYF. The rearrangement links TRBV5-6 to TRBJ2-7; tentatively, D is TRBD1 (6 bases). Germline V gene sequence: CDR1 SGHDT, CDR2 YYEEEE. The length of the CDR3 is 16 residues. The V gene lost 4 bases and the J gene lost 0 bases, with 17 bases spanning the gap.

The chain recombines TRBV11-2 with TRBJ1-6, with D perhaps TRBD1 (5 bases). The CDR3 has 15 amino acids. Trimming removed 5 bases from V and 8 bases from J, with 16 bases in between. From germline, CDR1 is SGHAT and CDR2 FQNNGV. CDR3 sequence: CASSPRGVDDSPLHF. CDR3 bases: TGTGCCAGCAGCCCCCGGGGGGTTGACGATTCACCCCTCCACTTT.

This clone has just one count. The chain recombines TRBV7-2 with TRBJ2-7; 10 nucleotides agree with TRBD2. The germline gives CDR1 SGHTA, CDR2 FQGNSA. The CDR3 consists of 17 residues. With V trimmed by 1 base and J by 5 bases, 11 bases remained unmatched. The CDR3 here is CASSLGPSGGGSDEQYF. The CDR3 DNA is TGTGCCAGCAGCTTAGGGCCTAGCGGGGGTGGTTCAGACGAGCAGTACTTC.

This sequence joins TRBV29-1 and TRBJ1-2; D is unclear. There are 14 residues in the CDR3. Germline CDR1 SQVTM, CDR2 ANQGSEA. With 2 bases removed from V and 1 base from J, the gap between germline ends came to 11 bases. The CDR3 sequence: CSVENPGYNYGYTF. CDR3 bases: TGCAGCGTTGAAAATCCAGGATATAACTATGGCTACACCTTC.

The CDR3 DNA is TGCAGTTCGGCCCTCCAAGAGACCCAGTACTTC. Encoded protein: CSSALQETQYF. The chain recombines TRBV20-1 with TRBJ2-5; D call uncertain. Germline assignment: CDR1 DFQATT and CDR2 SNEGSKA (reference sequence). V was pared by 8 bases and J by 1 base, with 8 bases between. CDR3 size: 11 residues.

The rearrangement uses TRBV18 and TRBJ2-7; 10 bases are shared with TRBD1. The ends lost 3 bases at V and 6 bases at J; junction bases unmatched: 5. The CDR3 consists of 14 residues. Germline assignment: CDR1 KGHSH and CDR2 LQKENI. The CDR3: CASSPETGGGEQYF. The CDR3 nucleotides are TGTGCCAGCTCACCGGAGACAGGGGGCGGCGAGCAGTACTTC.

J is TRBJ1-6 and V is TRBV18; no firm D call. V lost 0 bases and J lost 4, with 7 bases in between. The V gene's germline CDR1 is KGHSH and CDR2 LQKENI. The CDR3 is 15 amino acids. CDR3 amino acids: CASSPPAEYNSPLHF. CDR3 bases: TGTGCCAGCTCACCACCTGCAGAGTATAATTCACCCCTCCACTTT.

The chain links TRBV6-1 to TRBJ2-7, with D possibly TRBD1 on 5 matching bases. The CDR3 is made up of 13 amino acids. CDR1 MNHNS and CDR2 SASEGT come from the germline V gene. Deletions cut 1 base from V and 2 bases from J, with 6 bases between. CDR3 DNA sequence: TGTGCCAGCAGTGAAGGGACAACCTACGAGCAGTACTTC. Protein: CASSEGTTYEQYF.

The rearrangement uses TRBV7-9 and TRBJ2-3; 12 nucleotides agree with TRBD2. The V and J ends lost 7 bases and 4 bases, in that order; junction bases with no gene match: 9. Germline V lookup: CDR1 SEHNR, CDR2 FQNEAQ (reference sequence). CDR3 size: 16 residues. CDR3 protein: CASILTGLAGSDTQYF. The CDR3 nucleotides are TGTGCCAGCATCCTTACCGGACTAGCGGGGTCAGATACGCAGTATTTT.

The rearrangement joins TRBV27 to TRBJ1-5; a possible D gene is TRBD1 (6 bases). Germline V gives CDR1 MNHEY, CDR2 SMNVEV (reference sequence). The CDR3 is made up of 16 amino acids. V was trimmed by 1 base and J by 1 base, leaving 11 bases between them. CDR3 amino acids: CASSLWGGASNQPQHF. The CDR3 DNA reads as TGTGCCAGCAGTTTATGGGGGGGGGCGAGCAATCAGCCCCAGCATTTT.

The chain joins TRBV7-3 to TRBJ1-5, with D perhaps TRBD1 (5 bases). Germline values: CDR1 SGHTA, CDR2 FQGTGA. Trimming took off 3 bases at V and 4 bases at J, with 7 bases between the two ends. CDR3 length equals 13 residues. The CDR3 DNA sequence: TGTGCCAGCAGCTTGGACACGAATCAGCCCCAGCATTTT. This encodes CASSLDTNQPQHF. Full variable domain (outside the CDR3, taken from reference TRBV7-3 and TRBJ1-5): GAGVSQTPSNKVTEKGKYVELRCDPISGHTALYWYRQSLGQGPEFLIYFQGTGAADDSGLPNDRFFAVRPEGSVSTLKIQRTERGDSAVYLCASSLDTNQPQHFGDGTRLSIL.

The J gene is TRBJ2-3, the V gene TRBV13, with D maybe TRBD2 (6 bases). The ends were cut back, 5 bases at V and 6 bases at J, with 12 bases in the middle. From germline, CDR1 is PRHDT and CDR2 FYEKMQ (reference sequence). The CDR3 has 13 amino acids. For the CDR3, the DNA is TGTGCCAGCAGCCCACCCCGGGGGGATACGCAGTATTTT. The encoded protein is CASSPPRGDTQYF. Looking up the rest from reference TRBV13 and TRBJ2-3 gives the full variable domain: AAGVIQSPRHLIKEKRETATLKCYPIPRHDTVYWYQQGPGQDPQFLISFYEKMQSDKGSIPDRFSAQQFSDYHSELNMSSLELGDSALYFCASSPPRGDTQYFGPGTRLTVL.